A selection of T cell receptor beta chains follows, all from one sample in a study of cytomegalovirus exposure and HLA in healthy donors. TCRdb's table, derived via immunoSEQ multiplex PCR, lists solely in-frame clones and lacks some. The sample holds 150,000 to 200,000 clones, about three quarters seen once. Sequenced material: PBMCs. The receptor source for this set is a man aged 35 to 55 in good health and CMV-seropositive. Each CDR3 is given with its conserved first and last residue. Fields, in order: J gene, D gene, V gene, clone size, CDR3 protein, CDR3 DNA. D genes are given only for firm matches. Clone size, where shown, is once, few, many, or a class for clones that have expanded.

TRBJ2-2 . TRBV5-4 . CASSLGMGSGELFF TGTGCCAGCAGCTTGGGCATGGGGAGCGGGGAGCTGTTTTTT
TRBJ1-2 TRBD1 TRBV11-3 . CASSSIPGQGLKGYTF TGTGCCAGCAGCTCGATTCCGGGACAGGGACTTAAGGGCTACACCTTC
TRBJ2-7 . TRBV12-5 . CASGLGHSYEQYF TGCGCTAGTGGTTTGGGACACTCCTACGAGCAGTACTTC
TRBJ1-3 TRBD1 TRBV9 . CASSAPRNRGRNTIYF TGTGCCAGCAGCGCCCCCCGGAACAGGGGTAGAAACACCATATATTTT
TRBJ2-3 TRBD2 TRBV5-6 . CASSLFTSGSRRSEDTQYF TGTGCCAGCAGCTTGTTCACTAGCGGGAGTCGGCGTTCTGAAGATACGCAGTATTTT
TRBJ2-3 TRBD2 TRBV4-2 once CASSHVGLAGATDTQYF TGTGCCAGCAGCCACGTGGGACTAGCGGGGGCCACAGATACGCAGTATTTT
TRBJ2-7 . TRBV7-9 once CASSLEGGSYEQYF TGTGCCAGCAGCTTAGAGGGGGGGTCCTACGAGCAGTACTTC
TRBJ2-1 . TRBV2 . CASRRGGEQFF TGTGCCAGCCGGAGGGGAGGTGAGCAGTTCTTC
TRBJ2-3 . TRBV7-2 few CASSTQPGLPADTQYF TGTGCCAGCAGCACCCAGCCGGGTTTACCCGCAGATACGCAGTATTTT
TRBJ2-1 . TRBV28 . CASSTPNDNEQFF TGTGCCAGCAGTACACCAAACGACAATGAGCAGTTCTTC
TRBJ2-5 . TRBV5-1 . CASSPLSGAQETQYF TGCGCCAGCAGCCCGCTTAGCGGAGCCCAAGAGACCCAGTACTTC
TRBJ2-1 . TRBV7-2 few CASSFQYSDNEQFF TGTGCCAGCAGCTTCCAATACTCCGACAATGAGCAGTTCTTC
TRBJ2-7 . TRBV11-3 . CASSLGEDRYEQYF TGTGCCAGCAGCTTAGGGGAGGATCGGTACGAGCAGTACTTC
TRBJ1-3 . TRBV27 . CASSLAGAGNTIYF TGTGCCAGCAGTTTGGCCGGGGCTGGAAACACCATATATTTT
TRBJ1-4 . TRBV4-2 . CASSLGGSGEKLFF TGTGCCAGCAGCCTCGGGGGAAGTGGGGAAAAACTGTTTTTT
TRBJ2-7 TRBD2 TRBV7-8 . CASSFGGTFSYEQYF TGTGCCAGCAGCTTCGGGGGGACTTTCTCCTACGAGCAGTACTTC
TRBJ2-1 TRBD2 TRBV5-6 . CASSRGVSGTYNEQFF TGTGCCAGCAGCCGGGGGGTTAGCGGGACCTACAATGAGCAGTTCTTC
TRBJ2-7 TRBD1 TRBV5-1 once CASSHDQTGTYEQYF TGCGCCAGCAGCCACGATCAGACAGGGACCTACGAGCAGTACTTC
TRBJ2-7 TRBD1 TRBV6-6 . CASSYSGTGPNEGSF TGTGCCAGCAGTTATTCCGGGACAGGCCCGAACGAGGGGAGCTTC
TRBJ2-1 TRBD2 TRBV5-1 . CASSEERGGGGNEQFF TGCGCCAGCAGCGAGGAGCGGGGCGGGGGGGGGAATGAGCAGTTCTTC
TRBJ2-6 . TRBV5-4 . CAGGQSPYRPLNSGANVLTF TGTGCCGGGGGACAAAGCCCTTACCGGCCCCTTAACTCTGGGGCCAACGTCCTGACTTTC
TRBJ2-2 TRBD2 TRBV15 . CATSREPPSGSQGTGELFF TGTGCCACCAGCAGAGAACCCCCTAGCGGGAGTCAAGGAACCGGGGAGCTGTTTTTT
TRBJ2-1 TRBD2 TRBV6-1 . CASSPWGLDRNEQFF TGTGCCAGCAGCCCATGGGGACTAGACAGAAATGAGCAGTTCTTC